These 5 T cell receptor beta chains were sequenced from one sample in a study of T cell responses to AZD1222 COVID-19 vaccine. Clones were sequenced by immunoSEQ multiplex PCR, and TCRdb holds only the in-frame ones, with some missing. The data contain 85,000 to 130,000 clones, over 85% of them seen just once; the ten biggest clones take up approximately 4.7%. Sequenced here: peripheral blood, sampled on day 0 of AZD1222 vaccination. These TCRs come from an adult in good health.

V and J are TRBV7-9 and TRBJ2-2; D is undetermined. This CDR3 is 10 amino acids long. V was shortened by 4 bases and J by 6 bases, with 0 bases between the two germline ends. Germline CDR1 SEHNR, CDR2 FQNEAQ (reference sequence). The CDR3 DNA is TGTGCCAGCAGCTCCGGGGAGCTGTTTTTT. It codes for CASSSGELFF.

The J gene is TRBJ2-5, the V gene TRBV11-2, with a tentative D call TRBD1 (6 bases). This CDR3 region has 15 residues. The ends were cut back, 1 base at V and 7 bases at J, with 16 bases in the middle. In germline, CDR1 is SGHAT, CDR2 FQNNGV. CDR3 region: CASSLAPGDRRTQYF. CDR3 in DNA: TGTGCCAGCAGCTTAGCCCCAGGGGACCGGAGGACCCAGTACTTC.

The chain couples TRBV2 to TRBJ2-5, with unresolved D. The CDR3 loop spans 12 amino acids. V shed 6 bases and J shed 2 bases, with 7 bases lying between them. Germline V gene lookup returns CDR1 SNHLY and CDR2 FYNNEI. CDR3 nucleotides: TGTGCCAGCAGCCGGGTTCAAGAGACCCAGTACTTC. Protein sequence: CASSRVQETQYF.

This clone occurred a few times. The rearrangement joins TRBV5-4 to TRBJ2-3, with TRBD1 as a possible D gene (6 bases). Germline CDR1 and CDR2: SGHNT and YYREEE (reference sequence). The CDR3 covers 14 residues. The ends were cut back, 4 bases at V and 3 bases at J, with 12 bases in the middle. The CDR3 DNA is TGTGCCAGCAGCCCCCGACAGGAAACAGATACGCAGTATTTT. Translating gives CASSPRQETDTQYF.

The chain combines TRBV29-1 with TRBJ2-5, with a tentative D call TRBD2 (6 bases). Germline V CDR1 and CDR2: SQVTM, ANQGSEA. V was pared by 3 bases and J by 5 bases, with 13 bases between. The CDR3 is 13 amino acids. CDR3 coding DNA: TGCAGCGTTGAGGTTAGCGGTGGGGAGACCCAGTACTTC. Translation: CSVEVSGGETQYF.